Below, 3 T cell receptor beta chains from the same sample are listed, as sequenced in a study of regulatory T cells in long-lasting Graves disease. Researchers made TCR beta libraries by using iRepertoire HTBI primers and running Arm-PCR on CDR3 regions. In TCRdb, the multiplex PCR reads were re-called with MiXCR into one record per CDR3 protein. The data show a few hundred thousand distinct CDR3 sequences, roughly 12% seen once. Time point reported: newly diagnosed GD, antithyroid drugs for less than 3 months. Researchers made the TCR library from RNA that was extracted from PBMCs. The same sample was also used in a study of T cells in Graves' hyperthyroidism and ophthalmopathy.

Specimen: peripheral blood mononuclear cells (PBMCs), collected at new diagnosis, from a patient treated with antithyroid drugs. The receptors here all came from a man aged 30 to 45 with Graves disease.

This clonotype was counted ten times or more. This sequence joins TRBV12-3 or TRBV12-4 and TRBJ2-5, with 8 bases lining up with TRBD2. The V gene end was trimmed by 3 bases and the J gene end by 4 bases; junction bases not matched to a gene: 10. The CDR3 length is 16 residues. For the CDR3, the DNA is TGTGCCAGCAGTTTTGGGTCGGGAGGGCCGGGAGAGACCCAGTACTTC. This codes for CASSFGSGGPGETQYF.

This clonotype was recorded once. The V call is TRBV5-4, the J call TRBJ2-7; D not certain. Germline assignment: CDR1 SGHNT and CDR2 YYREEE (reference sequence). The CDR3 consists of 14 residues. Trimming took 1 base from V and 0 from J, leaving 8 bases between them. The CDR3 reads CASSLKDDSYEQYF. The CDR3 nucleotides are TGTGCCAGCAGCTTGAAGGACGACTCCTACGAGCAGTACTTC.

This clonotype was observed a few times. This chain joins TRBV4-1 and TRBJ2-7; D is ambiguous. Germline V gene sequence: CDR1 MGHRA, CDR2 YSYEKL. Trimming left V 1 base short and J 3 bases short, with 19 bases between. The CDR3 contains 17 residues. The CDR3 bases are TGCGCCAGCAGCCAAGGAGTGAGGCAGGAAGTTTTCTACGAGCAGTACTTC. It encodes CASSQGVRQEVFYEQYF.